Each of the 16 T cell receptor beta chains below was sequenced from the same sample in a study of shared clonotypes between healthy human individuals. Only in-frame clones appear in the TCRdb table, and some are missing; sequencing was by immunoSEQ multiplex PCR. Among 1.5 million to 2.5 million clones listed, roughly 95% were seen once. Selected positively for CCR7 and CD45RO-negative, naive CD8 cells excluded terminally differentiated effector memory CD45RA+ cells. Sample: naive CD8+ T cells sorted from blood. The source of these receptors is a man younger than 35 in good health.

This chain uses TRBV6-1 with TRBJ2-7; 7 bases agree with TRBD1. CDR3 length equals 14 residues. Germline CDR1 reads MNHNS; CDR2 reads SASEGT. Trimming at V came to 7 bases and at J to 0 bases, leaving 6 bases not matched to a gene. The CDR3 nucleotides are TGTGCCAGCAACCCGACAGGGAGCTCCTACGAGCAGTACTTC. Translating gives CASNPTGSSYEQYF.

The chain carries TRBV6-5 and TRBJ2-5; TRBD1 is a possible D gene (6 bases). V was shortened by 1 base and J by 5 bases, with 14 bases between the two germline ends. Germline CDR1 reads MNHEY; CDR2 reads SVGAGI. This CDR3 has 15 residues. CDR3 in amino acids: CASSYFRGTRETQYF. The CDR3 coding sequence is TGTGCCAGCAGTTACTTCAGGGGTACGAGGGAGACCCAGTACTTC.

This clone was seen just once. This sequence joins TRBV9 and TRBJ2-1; possible D gene TRBD1, 6 bases. V was pared by 1 base and J by 6 bases, with 23 bases between. The V gene's germline CDR1 is SGDLS and CDR2 YYNGEE. The CDR3 has 18 residues. In DNA form, the CDR3 reads TGTGCCAGCAGCGTAACAGGGATTGGGTCGATTGGGTCCAATGAGCAGTTCTTC. This translates into CASSVTGIGSIGSNEQFF.

CDR3 sequence (DNA): TGTGCCAGTAGTATAGCGGCAGGGGGGATGCCAGATACGCAGTATTTT. This gives the protein CASSIAAGGMPDTQYF. The chain recombines TRBV19 with TRBJ2-3, with D tentatively TRBD1 (7 bases). CDR1 and CDR2 (germline): LNHDA, SQIVND (reference sequence). This CDR3 comprises 16 residues. V was cut by 1 base and J by 4 bases, with 15 bases left in between.

Only one count was recorded for this clone. CDR3 sequence: CASTLGTPGELFF. The CDR3 bases are TGTGCCAGTACCCTAGGGACCCCGGGGGAGCTGTTTTTT. The chain uses TRBV19 and TRBJ2-2; D possibly matches TRBD1 or TRBD2 (5 bases each). The CDR3 totals 13 residues. V was pared by 7 bases and J by 8 bases, with 14 bases between. The germline V gene encodes CDR1 LNHDA and CDR2 SQIVND (reference sequence).

The chain has TRBV19 and TRBJ2-1; D is possibly TRBD2 (6 bases). The V and J ends lost 4 bases and 7 bases respectively, with 11 bases between them. CDR1 and CDR2 (germline): LNHDA, SQIVND (reference sequence). This CDR3 is built from 13 residues. The CDR3, as DNA: TGTGCCAGTAGTACCTCACTAGCAAATGAGCAGTTCTTC. As protein: CASSTSLANEQFF.

This sequence joins TRBV28 and TRBJ2-7; 11 bases are shared with TRBD2. CDR1 is MDHEN and CDR2 is SYDVKM in the germline V gene. The CDR3 has 14 residues. J gave up 2 bases and V 7 bases, and 4 bases lay outside the gene matches. The CDR3 sequence: CASTASGGTYEQYF. DNA for the CDR3: TGTGCCAGCACTGCTAGCGGGGGGACCTACGAGCAGTACTTC.

This clone was counted once. The chain recombines TRBV7-2 with TRBJ2-3; TRBD1 matches at 7 bases. The CDR3 runs to 16 residues. Germline loops: CDR1 SGHTA, CDR2 FQGNSA. J gave up 2 bases and V 5 bases, and 10 bases lay outside the gene matches. CDR3 protein: CASSRRGQVLTDTQYF. The CDR3 DNA reads TGTGCCAGCAGCCGCCGTGGACAGGTCCTCACAGATACGCAGTATTTT.

Regarding this clone: The identical CDR3 is also encoded by other nucleotide sequences in the sample. The chain has TRBV5-6 and TRBJ2-7, with D perhaps matching TRBD2 (5 bases). CDR3 size: 13 residues. Trimming left V 1 base short and J 2 bases short, with 7 bases between. CDR1 SGHDT and CDR2 YYEEEE come from the germline V gene. In nucleotides, the CDR3 is TGTGCCAGCAGCTTGTCGGGGACCTACGAGCAGTACTTC. It translates to CASSLSGTYEQYF.

This sequence joins TRBV7-9 and TRBJ2-7, with 11 bases lining up with TRBD1. Germline lookup yields CDR1 SEHNR and CDR2 FQNEAQ (reference sequence). Losses at the gene ends were 3 bases for V and 4 bases for J; bases not matched to a gene: 8. The CDR3 runs to 16 residues. The CDR3 region has the DNA TGTGCCAGCAGCTTCGACGTTGGACAGGGGGCATACGAGCAGTACTTC. It translates to CASSFDVGQGAYEQYF.

This sequence joins TRBV2 and TRBJ1-6; D might be TRBD1 (5 bases). Trimming shortened V by 2 bases and J by 0 bases, and 8 bases separated the two germline ends. Germline lookup yields CDR1 SNHLY and CDR2 FYNNEI. This CDR3 comprises 16 residues. Here the CDR3 reads CASSEQGPSYNSPLHF. CDR3 coding DNA: TGTGCCAGCAGTGAACAGGGTCCCTCCTATAATTCACCCCTCCACTTT.

This chain links TRBV4-1 with TRBJ2-3, with D tentatively TRBD1 (6 bases). V was trimmed by 1 base and J by 6 bases, leaving 14 bases between them. Looked up from germline, CDR1 is MGHRA and CDR2 is YSYEKL. The CDR3 totals 15 residues. The CDR3 region is CASSQGGPPFDTQYF. CDR3 DNA sequence: TGCGCCAGCAGCCAAGGGGGGCCCCCGTTTGATACGCAGTATTTT.

The chain is built from TRBV10-3 and TRBJ2-2; the match to TRBD2 covers 13 bases. Germline CDR1 ENHRY, CDR2 SYGVKD. CDR3 length: 16 amino acids. Trimming removed 3 bases from V and 6 bases from J; junction bases left unmatched: 4. The chain's CDR3 is CAISDRTSGSSGELFF. For the CDR3, the DNA is TGTGCCATCAGTGACCGGACTAGCGGGAGTTCCGGGGAGCTGTTTTTT.

The chain uses TRBV13 and TRBJ2-7, with 8 bases fitting TRBD1. The CDR3 totals 14 residues. Germline CDR1 reads PRHDT; CDR2 reads FYEKMQ (reference sequence). The trim removed 6 bases at V and 5 bases at J, leaving 9 bases unmatched. The CDR3 protein is CASRPQGAGDEQYF. Here the CDR3 DNA reads TGTGCCAGCAGGCCCCAGGGGGCCGGGGACGAGCAGTACTTC.

A word on this clone: The same CDR3 is also encoded by other DNA sequences in this sample. The V and J genes are TRBV5-6 and TRBJ2-7; 8 nucleotides match TRBD1. The J segment lost 4 bases and the V segment lost 0 bases, leaving 6 bases of the junction unmatched. CDR1 and CDR2 (germline): SGHDT, YYEEEE. The CDR3 loop spans 15 amino acids. For the CDR3, the DNA is TGTGCCAGCAGCTTGGGGGCAGGGGGCAGTTACGAGCAGTACTTC. Translating gives CASSLGAGGSYEQYF. The full variable domain, with the rest looked up from reference TRBV5-6 and TRBJ2-7, is DAGVTQSPTHLIKTRGQQVTLRCSPKSGHDTVSWYQQALGQGPQFIFQYYEEEERQRGNFPDRFSGHQFPNYSSELNVNALLLGDSALYLCASSLGAGGSYEQYFGPGTRLTVT.

The chain links TRBV7-9 to TRBJ2-5; tentative D call: TRBD2 (6 bases). The CDR3 is made up of 18 amino acids. Germline V gives CDR1 SEHNR, CDR2 FQNEAQ (reference sequence). V was clipped by 3 bases and J by 2 bases, with 22 bases between them. The chain's CDR3 is CASSFPLVGGVGQETQYF. DNA of the CDR3: TGTGCCAGCAGCTTCCCCTTGGTCGGGGGAGTCGGTCAAGAGACCCAGTACTTC. Combining the CDR3 with reference TRBV7-9 and TRBJ2-5 gives the whole variable domain DTGVSQNPRHKITKRGQNVTFRCDPISEHNRLYWYRQTLGQGPEFLTYFQNEAQLEKSRLLSDRFSAERPKGSFSTLEIQRTEQGDSAMYLCASSFPLVGGVGQETQYFGPGTRLLVL.